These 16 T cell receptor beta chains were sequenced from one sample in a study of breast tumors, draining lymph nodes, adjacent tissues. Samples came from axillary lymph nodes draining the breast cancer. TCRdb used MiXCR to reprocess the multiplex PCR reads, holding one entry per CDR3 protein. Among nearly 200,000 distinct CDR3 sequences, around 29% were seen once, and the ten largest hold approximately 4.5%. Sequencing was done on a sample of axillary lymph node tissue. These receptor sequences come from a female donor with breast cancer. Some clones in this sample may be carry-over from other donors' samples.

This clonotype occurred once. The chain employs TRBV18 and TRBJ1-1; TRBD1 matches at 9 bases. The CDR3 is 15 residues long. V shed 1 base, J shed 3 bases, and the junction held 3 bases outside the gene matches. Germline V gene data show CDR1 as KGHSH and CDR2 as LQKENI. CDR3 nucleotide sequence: TGTGCCAGCTCACCACGACAGGGGGAACACACTGAAGCTTTCTTT. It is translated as CASSPRQGEHTEAFF.

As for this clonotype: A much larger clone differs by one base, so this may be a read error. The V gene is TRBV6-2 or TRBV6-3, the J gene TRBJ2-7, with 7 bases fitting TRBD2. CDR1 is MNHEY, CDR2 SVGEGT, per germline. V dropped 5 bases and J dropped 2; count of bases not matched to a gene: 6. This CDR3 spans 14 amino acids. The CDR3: CASSTGTMTYEQYF. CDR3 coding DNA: TGTGCCAGCAGTACCGGGACTATGACCTACGAGCAGTACTTC.

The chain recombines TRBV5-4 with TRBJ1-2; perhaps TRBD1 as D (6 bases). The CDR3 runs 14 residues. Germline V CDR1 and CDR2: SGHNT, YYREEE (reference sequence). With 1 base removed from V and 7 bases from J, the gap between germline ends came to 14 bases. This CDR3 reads CASSLTGTTFGYTF. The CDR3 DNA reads TGTGCCAGCAGCTTGACAGGGACCACGTTTGGCTACACCTTC.

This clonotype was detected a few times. In nucleotides, the CDR3 is TGTGCCAGCAGAACCTCTAGCGGGAATAGAGATACGCAGTATTTT. Its translation: CASRTSSGNRDTQYF. The genes are TRBV28 and TRBJ2-3; 9 positions match TRBD2. The CDR3 extends over 15 amino acids. Germline V lookup: CDR1 MDHEN, CDR2 SYDVKM. V shed 6 bases and J 5 bases; nucleotides not matched to a gene: 9.

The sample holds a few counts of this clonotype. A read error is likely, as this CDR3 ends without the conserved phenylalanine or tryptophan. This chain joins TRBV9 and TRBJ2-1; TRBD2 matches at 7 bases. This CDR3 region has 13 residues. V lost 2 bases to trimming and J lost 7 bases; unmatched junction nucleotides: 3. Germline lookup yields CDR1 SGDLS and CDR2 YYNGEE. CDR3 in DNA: TGTGCCAGCAGCGTGGGGGGGTGGAATGAGCAGTTCTCC. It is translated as CASSVGGWNEQFS.

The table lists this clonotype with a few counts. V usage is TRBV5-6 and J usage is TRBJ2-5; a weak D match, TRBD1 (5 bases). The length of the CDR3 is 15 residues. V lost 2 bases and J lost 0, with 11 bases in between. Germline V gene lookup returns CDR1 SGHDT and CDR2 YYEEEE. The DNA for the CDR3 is TGTGCCAGCAGCTTATCGGACACGGACCAAGAGACCCAGTACTTC. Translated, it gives CASSLSDTDQETQYF. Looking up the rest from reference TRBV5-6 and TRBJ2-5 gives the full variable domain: DAGVTQSPTHLIKTRGQQVTLRCSPKSGHDTVSWYQQALGQGPQFIFQYYEEEERQRGNFPDRFSGHQFPNYSSELNVNALLLGDSALYLCASSLSDTDQETQYFGPGTRLLVL.

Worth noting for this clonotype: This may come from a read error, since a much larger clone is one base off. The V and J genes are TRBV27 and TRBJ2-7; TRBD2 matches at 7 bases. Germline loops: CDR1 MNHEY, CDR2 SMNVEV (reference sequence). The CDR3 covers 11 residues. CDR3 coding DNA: TGTGCCAGCAGCCTGGGAGGGGCGGTGTGCTTC. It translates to CASSLGGAVCF.

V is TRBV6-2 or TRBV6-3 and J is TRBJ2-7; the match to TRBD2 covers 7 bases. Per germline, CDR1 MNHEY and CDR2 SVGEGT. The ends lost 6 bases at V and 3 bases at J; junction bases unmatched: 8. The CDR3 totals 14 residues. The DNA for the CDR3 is TGTGCCAGCAGACCTTCTAGCGGAGACTACGAGCAGTACTTC. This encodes CASRPSSGDYEQYF.

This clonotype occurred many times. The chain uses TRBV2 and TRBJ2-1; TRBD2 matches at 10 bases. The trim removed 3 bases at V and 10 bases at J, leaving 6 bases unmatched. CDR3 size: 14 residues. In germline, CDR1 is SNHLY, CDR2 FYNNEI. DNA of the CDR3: TGTGCCAGCAGTGAGGGGCTAGCGGGAGCCGAGCAGTTCTTC. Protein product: CASSEGLAGAEQFF.

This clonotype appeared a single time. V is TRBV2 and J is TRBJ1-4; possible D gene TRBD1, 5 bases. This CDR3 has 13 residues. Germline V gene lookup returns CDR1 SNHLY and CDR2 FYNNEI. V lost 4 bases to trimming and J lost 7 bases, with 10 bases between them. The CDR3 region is CASSGGGFEKLFF. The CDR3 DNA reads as TGTGCCAGCAGTGGGGGGGGGTTTGAAAAACTGTTTTTT.

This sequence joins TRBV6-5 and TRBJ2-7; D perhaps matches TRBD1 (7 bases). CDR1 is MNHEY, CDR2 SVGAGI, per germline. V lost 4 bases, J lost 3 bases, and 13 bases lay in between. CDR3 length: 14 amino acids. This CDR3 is CASSFAGQFYEQYF. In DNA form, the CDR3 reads TGTGCCAGCAGTTTCGCGGGACAGTTCTACGAGCAGTACTTC.

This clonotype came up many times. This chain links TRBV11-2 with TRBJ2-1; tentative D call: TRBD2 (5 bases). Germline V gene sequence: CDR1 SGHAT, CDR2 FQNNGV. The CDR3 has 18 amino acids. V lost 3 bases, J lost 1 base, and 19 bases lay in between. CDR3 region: CASSLTLLGGLSYNEQFF. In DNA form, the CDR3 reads TGTGCCAGCAGCTTGACGCTCCTGGGCGGGCTTTCCTACAATGAGCAGTTCTTC. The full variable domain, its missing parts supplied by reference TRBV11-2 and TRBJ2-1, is EAGVAQSPRYKIIEKRQSVAFWCNPISGHATLYWYQQILGQGPKLLIQFQNNGVVDDSQLPKDRFSAERLKGVDSTLKIQPAKLEDSAVYLCASSLTLLGGLSYNEQFFGPGTRLTVL.

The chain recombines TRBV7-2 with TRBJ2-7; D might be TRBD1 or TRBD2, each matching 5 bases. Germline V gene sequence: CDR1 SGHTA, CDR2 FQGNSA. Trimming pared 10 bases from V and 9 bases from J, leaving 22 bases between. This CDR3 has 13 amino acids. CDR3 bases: TGTGCCACCACCGGGACCCCCAGTCGGACGCAGTACTTC. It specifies CATTGTPSRTQYF.

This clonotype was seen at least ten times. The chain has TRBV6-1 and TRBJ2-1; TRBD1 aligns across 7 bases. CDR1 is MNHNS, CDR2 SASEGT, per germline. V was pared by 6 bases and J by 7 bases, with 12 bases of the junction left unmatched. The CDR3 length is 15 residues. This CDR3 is CASSGTDLLRNEQFF. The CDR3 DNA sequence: TGTGCCAGCAGCGGGACAGACCTCCTTCGGAATGAGCAGTTCTTC.

CDR3 region: CASSLGTWTVSGNTIYF. In DNA, the CDR3 is TGTGCCAGCAGCTTAGGGACATGGACAGTGTCTGGAAACACCATATATTTT. The genes are TRBV7-9 and TRBJ1-3; maybe TRBD1 (6 bases). The V and J ends lost 1 base and 1 base respectively, with 14 bases between them. Germline V lookup: CDR1 SEHNR, CDR2 FQNEAQ (reference sequence). The CDR3 length is 17 residues.

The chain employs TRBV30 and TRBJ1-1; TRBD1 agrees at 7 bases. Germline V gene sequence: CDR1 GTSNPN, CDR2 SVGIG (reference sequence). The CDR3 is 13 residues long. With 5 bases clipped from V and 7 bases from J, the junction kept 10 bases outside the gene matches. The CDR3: CAWGRQGAFEAFF. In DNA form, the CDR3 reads TGTGCCTGGGGTCGACAGGGTGCTTTTGAAGCTTTCTTT.